The 26 T cell receptor beta chains given below trace back to one sample, sequenced in a study of T-cell memory formation after mild COVID-19. TCRdb reprocessed the 5' RACE reads via MiXCR and lists one record per CDR3 protein. Of roughly 610,000 distinct CDR3 sequences in the sample, roughly a sixth are singletons; the top ten hold around 7.8%. Sequencing was carried out using PBMCs or a T cell subset sorted from them (not recorded which). These receptors were obtained from an adult woman who had mild COVID-19 (a few samples of this study predate the infection). Cell type and time point are not known.

There are a few counts of this clonotype. The rearrangement links TRBV9 to TRBJ2-2; the D gene is possibly TRBD1 (5 bases). This CDR3 is built from 15 residues. Between the trimmed V and J ends, which lost 3 bases and 4 bases, there was a span of 13 bases. Looked up from germline, CDR1 is SGDLS and CDR2 is YYNGEE. The CDR3 spells CASSALGVGTGELFF. CDR3 in DNA: TGTGCCAGCAGCGCCTTAGGGGTCGGCACCGGGGAGCTGTTTTTT.

This clonotype showed up just a few times. This chain uses TRBV4-3 with TRBJ2-5, with TRBD2 identical over 7 bases. Germline trimming cut 4 bases from V and 4 bases from J; bases unmatched to any gene: 3. CDR1 LGHNA and CDR2 YSLEER come from the germline V gene. There are 13 residues in the CDR3. In nucleotides, the CDR3 is TGCGCCAGCAGCCCCGGACTAGTAGAGACCCAGTACTTC. Translated: CASSPGLVETQYF.

Comments on this clonotype: The junction and the germline gene differ at one end; a read error may be behind it. This rearrangement joins TRBV7-2 to TRBJ2-5; TRBD1 matches 7 bases. There are 15 residues in the CDR3. Germline lookup yields CDR1 SGHTA and CDR2 FQGNSA. The CDR3 protein is CASSLSGQVRENQYF. The CDR3 DNA reads TGTGCCAGCAGCTTATCCGGACAGGTCAGGGAGAACCAGTACTTC.

The V gene is TRBV12-3 or TRBV12-4, the J gene TRBJ1-5; D perhaps matches TRBD1 (5 bases). V lost 1 base and J lost 0, with 10 bases in between. This CDR3 is built from 16 residues. The CDR3 bases are TGTGCCAGCAGTTTAGGTCGGGGGGGTAGCAATCAGCCCCAGCATTTT. Translating it yields CASSLGRGGSNQPQHF.

The rearrangement joins TRBV7-3 to TRBJ2-1; D is unresolved. Germline CDR1 SGHTA, CDR2 FQGTGA. The CDR3 has 14 residues. V lost 5 bases and J lost 2, with 10 bases in between. The DNA of the CDR3 is TGTGCCAGCAGCCCCGACGCCACCTACAATGAGCAGTTCTTC. Its protein is CASSPDATYNEQFF.

The J gene is TRBJ2-5, the V gene TRBV7-9; the match to TRBD2 covers 14 bases. Germline V CDR1 and CDR2: SEHNR, FQNEAQ (reference sequence). V was clipped by 5 bases and J by 4 bases; unmatched bases: 12. The CDR3 is 18 amino acids. CDR3 coding DNA: TGTGCCAGCAGCCCCCGGACTAGCGGGAGGCCAAGCGGAGAGACCCAGTACTTC. It specifies CASSPRTSGRPSGETQYF.

The CDR3 loop is CSAREGSKNTEAFF. The CDR3 DNA reads as TGCAGTGCTAGAGAGGGTAGCAAGAACACTGAAGCTTTCTTT. The chain recombines TRBV20-1 with TRBJ1-1; D remains ambiguous. The germline CDR1 and CDR2 sequences are DFQATT and SNEGSKA (reference sequence). The CDR3 length is 14 residues. The V end was cut by 0 bases, the J end by 1 base, with 9 bases between.

In its sample, this clonotype was seen a few times. This sequence joins TRBV5-1 and TRBJ2-4; no clear D gene. The CDR3 loop spans 15 amino acids. The V and J ends lost 3 bases and 3 bases respectively, with 13 bases between them. The V gene's germline CDR1 is SGHRS and CDR2 YFSETQ. CDR3 nucleotides: TGCGCCAGCAGCTCTACCGACGCCGTCAAAAACATTCAGTACTTC. Translated, it gives CASSSTDAVKNIQYF.

The chain has TRBV19 and TRBJ1-1; D ambiguous. Germline CDR1 and CDR2: LNHDA and SQIVND (reference sequence). This CDR3 comprises 14 residues. The V and J ends lost 3 bases and 1 base respectively, with 9 bases between them. The CDR3 bases are TGTGCCAGTAGTATTTTCGGCAGGAACACTGAAGCTTTCTTT. It is translated as CASSIFGRNTEAFF.

The sample holds a few counts of this clonotype. The V call is TRBV20-1, the J call TRBJ2-7; TRBD2 agrees at 11 bases. CDR3 length: 16 residues. V trimming: 5 bases; J trimming: 6 bases; junction bases outside the gene matches: 15. The V gene's germline CDR1 is DFQATT and CDR2 SNEGSKA (reference sequence). The CDR3 reads CSARRVAGGLPGEQYF. CDR3 nucleotides: TGCAGTGCTCGACGGGTAGCGGGAGGGCTTCCAGGCGAGCAGTACTTC.

Here the CDR3 reads CASSQDSGTEAFF. The CDR3 DNA follows: TGCGCCAGCAGCCAAGACTCGGGCACTGAAGCTTTCTTT. This chain connects TRBV4-1 to TRBJ1-1; D is uncertain. V dropped 0 bases and J dropped 4 bases, with 6 bases sitting between them. This CDR3 is 13 amino acids long. Germline V CDR1 and CDR2: MGHRA, YSYEKL.

The J gene is TRBJ2-3, the V gene TRBV12-3 or TRBV12-4; D is possibly TRBD2 (6 bases). The V gene lost 1 base and the J gene lost 6 bases, with 11 bases spanning the gap. This CDR3 has 14 residues. CDR3: CASSLVSGEDTQYF. Here the CDR3 DNA reads TGTGCCAGCAGTTTAGTTTCGGGGGAGGATACGCAGTATTTT.

The gene calls are TRBV29-1 and TRBJ2-3; 9 positions match TRBD1. The CDR3 contains 16 residues. V lost 7 bases, J lost 2 bases, and 13 bases stayed unmatched. Per the germline V gene, CDR1 is SQVTM and CDR2 is ANQGSEA. CDR3 amino acids: CSGTLRDRVSTDTQYF. The CDR3, as DNA: TGCAGCGGAACCTTACGGGACAGGGTTTCCACAGATACGCAGTATTTT.

The genes are TRBV12-3 or TRBV12-4 and TRBJ2-5; 10 bases match TRBD1. The J segment lost 5 bases and the V segment lost 5 bases, leaving 5 bases of the junction unmatched. CDR3 length: 14 residues. In nucleotides, the CDR3 is TGTGCCAGCAGTAAGGGACAGGGGAGGGAGACCCAGTACTTC. It yields the protein CASSKGQGRETQYF.

This clonotype was counted between two and nine times. The rearrangement uses TRBV7-8 and TRBJ2-7; D gene ambiguous. The CDR3 has 13 residues. Trimming left V 7 bases short and J 3 bases short, with 13 bases between. Germline assignment: CDR1 SGHVS and CDR2 FQNEAQ. This chain's CDR3 is CASTLRENYEQYF. The CDR3 DNA sequence: TGTGCCAGCACCCTCCGCGAAAACTACGAGCAGTACTTC.

The genes are TRBV7-6 and TRBJ1-6, with TRBD1 as a possible D gene (5 bases). Looked up from germline, CDR1 is SGHVS and CDR2 is FNYEAQ. The V end was cut by 5 bases, the J end by 0 bases, with 8 bases between. This CDR3 has 15 residues. In DNA, the CDR3 is TGTGCCAGCAGCCCCGGGGGCTCCTATAATTCACCCCTCCACTTT. Translated, it gives CASSPGGSYNSPLHF.

This clonotype came up a few times. V usage is TRBV11-2 and J usage is TRBJ2-1; a weak D match, TRBD2 (6 bases). V lost 4 bases to trimming and J lost 4 bases, with 20 bases between them. The CDR3 runs to 17 residues. CDR1 and CDR2 (germline): SGHAT, FQNNGV. CDR3 residues: CASSSPGLFTGYNEQFF. The DNA for the CDR3 is TGTGCCAGCAGCTCACCGGGACTCTTCACGGGGTACAATGAGCAGTTCTTC.

The rearrangement uses TRBV27 and TRBJ1-2, with D maybe TRBD1 (6 bases). V dropped 5 bases and J dropped 8 bases, with 18 bases sitting between them. Per the germline V gene, CDR1 is MNHEY and CDR2 is SMNVEV (reference sequence). The length of the CDR3 is 14 residues. The CDR3 sequence: CASSPRQALGGYTF. CDR3 bases: TGTGCCAGCAGTCCACGACAGGCCCTTGGGGGCTACACCTTC.

This clonotype occurred a few times. The rearrangement links TRBV5-1 to TRBJ2-3; possibly TRBD1 for D (5 bases). The CDR3 loop spans 17 amino acids. V lost 4 bases and J 0 bases, leaving 18 bases between the germline ends. The germline V gene has CDR1 SGHRS and CDR2 YFSETQ. CDR3 sequence reads: CASSGAVGIYSTDTQYF. As DNA, the CDR3 is TGCGCCAGCAGCGGGGCCGTGGGAATTTATAGCACAGATACGCAGTATTTT. Complete variable domain (other parts from reference TRBV5-1 and TRBJ2-3): KAGVTQTPRYLIKTRGQQVTLSCSPISGHRSVSWYQQTPGQGLQFLFEYFSETQRNKGNFPGRFSGRQFSNSRSEMNVSTLELGDSALYLCASSGAVGIYSTDTQYFGPGTRLTVL.

CDR3 amino acids: CASSSRTSGMGYNEQFF. The CDR3 DNA follows: TGTGCCAGCAGCTCTAGGACTAGCGGGATGGGTTACAATGAGCAGTTCTTC. This chain connects TRBV7-9 to TRBJ2-1; 12 bases fit TRBD2. This CDR3 contains 17 residues. The germline gives CDR1 SEHNR, CDR2 FQNEAQ (reference sequence). With 4 bases clipped from V and 4 bases from J, the junction kept 8 bases outside the gene matches. The full variable domain, with the rest looked up from reference TRBV7-9 and TRBJ2-1, is DTGVSQNPRHKITKRGQNVTFRCDPISEHNRLYWYRQTLGQGPEFLTYFQNEAQLEKSRLLSDRFSAERPKGSFSTLEIQRTEQGDSAMYLCASSSRTSGMGYNEQFFGPGTRLTVL.

This clonotype was detected only a few times. The V call is TRBV4-1, the J call TRBJ1-4; no definite D call. There are 15 residues in the CDR3. Germline loops: CDR1 MGHRA, CDR2 YSYEKL. The ends were cut back, 0 bases at V and 4 bases at J, with 9 bases in the middle. The CDR3 nucleotides read TGCGCCAGCAGCCAAGATCCCAGAGTTAATGAAAAACTGTTTTTT. This sequence encodes CASSQDPRVNEKLFF.

This chain uses TRBV4-2 with TRBJ1-4; D is unclear. Germline V CDR1 and CDR2: LGHNA, YNFKEQ. The CDR3 runs to 13 residues. Trimming pared 1 base from V and 10 bases from J, leaving 10 bases between. CDR3 residues: CASSQGVSGKLFF. In nucleotides, the CDR3 is TGTGCCAGCAGCCAAGGGGTTTCGGGAAAACTGTTTTTT.

The chain has TRBV6-5 and TRBJ2-7; 10 bases line up with TRBD2. The CDR3 spans 13 residues. The V segment lost 6 bases and the J segment 4 bases; nucleotides outside the gene matches: 3. The germline CDR1 and CDR2 sequences are MNHEY and SVGAGI. For the CDR3, the DNA is TGTGCCAGCAGCCAGCGGGAGGGGTACGAGCAGTACTTC. As protein: CASSQREGYEQYF.

This clonotype was seen more than once but under ten times. The rearrangement links TRBV4-1 to TRBJ1-2, with D unresolved. CDR3 length: 13 amino acids. Germline values: CDR1 MGHRA, CDR2 YSYEKL. Trimming stripped 1 base from V and 6 bases from J, with 9 bases between. Here the CDR3 reads CASSQVAGDGYTF. The CDR3 nucleotides read TGCGCCAGCAGCCAAGTAGCGGGAGATGGCTACACCTTC.

A few counts support this clonotype. This chain links TRBV19 with TRBJ1-1; D is unresolved. CDR1 is LNHDA, CDR2 SQIVND, per germline (reference sequence). V was trimmed by 10 bases and J by 5 bases, leaving 20 bases between them. The CDR3 extends over 14 amino acids. CDR3 coding DNA: TGTGCCACCCTCCCCGGCAGGCCCGAAACTGAAGCTTTCTTT. It codes for CATLPGRPETEAFF.

In its sample, this clonotype was seen a few times. V gene TRBV27 combines with J gene TRBJ2-7; 10 nucleotides match TRBD2. Germline CDR1 MNHEY, CDR2 SMNVEV (reference sequence). V was pared by 0 bases and J by 2 bases, with 1 base of the junction left unmatched. There are 15 residues in the CDR3. The CDR3 is CASSLSLAGTYEQYF. For the CDR3, the DNA is TGTGCCAGCAGTTTATCACTAGCGGGAACCTACGAGCAGTACTTC.